These T cell receptor beta chains were read from a single sample in a study of response to subunit inactivated influenza vaccine. MiXCR, run by TCRdb on the RT-PCR reads, gives a single entry per CDR3 protein. The table records approximately 730,000 distinct CDR3 sequences, approximately 14% of them present only once. The starting material was PBMCs from blood, obtained 14 to 15 days before vaccination. These receptor sequences come from a man in his forties or fifties who received an inactivated influenza vaccine. Each CDR3 is given with its conserved first and last residue. D genes are given only for firm matches. A row's size may be missing; if present it is once, few, many or a size class.

j_call: TRBJ2-3
d_call: TRBD2
cdr3_length: 15
clone_size: -
v_call: TRBV5-1
cdr3_nt: TGCGCCAGCAGCACGGCTAGCGGGGGAACAGATACGCAGTATTTT
cdr3_aa: CASSTASGGTDTQYF

j_call: TRBJ2-7
d_call: TRBD2
cdr3_length: 14
clone_size: -
v_call: TRBV6-2/TRBV6-3
cdr3_nt: TGTGCCAGCAGCCGGACTAGCGGGATGTACGAGCAGTACTTC
cdr3_aa: CASSRTSGMYEQYF

j_call: TRBJ2-5
d_call: -
cdr3_length: 13
clone_size: -
v_call: TRBV7-2
cdr3_nt: TGTGCCAGCAGCTTAGGGCAGGGAAGGACCCAGTACTTC
cdr3_aa: CASSLGQGRTQYF

j_call: TRBJ2-7
d_call: -
cdr3_length: 12
clone_size: -
v_call: TRBV29-1
cdr3_nt: TGCAGCGTTGTCGGCACAACCTACGAGCAGTACTTC
cdr3_aa: CSVVGTTYEQYF

j_call: TRBJ2-7
d_call: -
cdr3_length: 12
clone_size: few
v_call: TRBV7-2
cdr3_nt: TGTGCCAGCAGCTTAGGTAGGGCAGAGCAGTACTTC
cdr3_aa: CASSLGRAEQYF

j_call: TRBJ2-3
d_call: TRBD1
cdr3_length: 13
clone_size: many
v_call: TRBV27
cdr3_nt: TGTGCCAGCAGTTACAGGGGCGCAGATACGCAGTATTTT
cdr3_aa: CASSYRGADTQYF

j_call: TRBJ2-1
d_call: -
cdr3_length: 10
clone_size: -
v_call: TRBV20-1
cdr3_nt: TGCAGTGCTGGGGCGAATGAGCAGTTCTTC
cdr3_aa: CSAGANEQFF

j_call: TRBJ2-1
d_call: TRBD1
cdr3_length: 18
clone_size: few
v_call: TRBV7-8
cdr3_nt: TGTGCCAGCAGCTTTAGTACGACAGGGGTGAGCTCCTACAATGAGCAGTTCTTC
cdr3_aa: CASSFSTTGVSSYNEQFF

j_call: TRBJ2-1
d_call: -
cdr3_length: 14
clone_size: few
v_call: TRBV12-3/TRBV12-4
cdr3_nt: TGTGCCAGCAGTTTAGGCTGGGGCTACGGTGAGCAGTTCTTC
cdr3_aa: CASSLGWGYGEQFF

j_call: TRBJ1-3
d_call: TRBD1
cdr3_length: 13
clone_size: many
v_call: TRBV3-1
cdr3_nt: TGTGCCAGCAGTCAGGGGGCCGGGAACACCATATATTTT
cdr3_aa: CASSQGAGNTIYF

j_call: TRBJ2-5
d_call: TRBD2
cdr3_length: 16
clone_size: -
v_call: TRBV9
cdr3_nt: TGTGCCAGCAGCAAAGGACTAGCGGGACTCCAAGAGACCCAGTACTTC
cdr3_aa: CASSKGLAGLQETQYF

j_call: TRBJ2-1
d_call: TRBD2
cdr3_length: 19
clone_size: few
v_call: TRBV4-3
cdr3_nt: TGCGCCAGCAGCCAAGATCCTGTTGCTAGCGGGAGTGTCGACAATGAGCAGTTCTTC
cdr3_aa: CASSQDPVASGSVDNEQFF

j_call: TRBJ1-5
d_call: -
cdr3_length: 14
clone_size: -
v_call: TRBV15
cdr3_nt: TGTGCCACCAGCAGAGATCGATGGGACCAGCCCCAGCATTTT
cdr3_aa: CATSRDRWDQPQHF

j_call: TRBJ1-1
d_call: -
cdr3_length: 13
clone_size: -
v_call: TRBV4-2
cdr3_nt: TGTGCCATCAGCCAAGCTGGCAGTACTGAAGCTTTCTTT
cdr3_aa: CAISQAGSTEAFF

j_call: TRBJ2-5
d_call: -
cdr3_length: 11
clone_size: many
v_call: TRBV12-3/TRBV12-4
cdr3_nt: TGTGCCAGCAGACGGTGGGAGACCCAGTACTTC
cdr3_aa: CASRRWETQYF

j_call: TRBJ2-5
d_call: TRBD1
cdr3_length: 12
clone_size: -
v_call: TRBV20-1
cdr3_nt: TGCAGTGCTTGGGACAGACAAGAGACCCAGTACTTC
cdr3_aa: CSAWDRQETQYF

j_call: TRBJ2-1
d_call: -
cdr3_length: 15
clone_size: few
v_call: TRBV20-1
cdr3_nt: TGCAGTGCTAGTTCGGGGGCCCCTAGGGCTAATGAGCAGTTCTTC
cdr3_aa: CSASSGAPRANEQFF

j_call: TRBJ1-2
d_call: -
cdr3_length: 14
clone_size: few
v_call: TRBV4-3
cdr3_nt: TGCGCCAGCAGCCCCCAGCCGTACAACTATGGCTACACCTTC
cdr3_aa: CASSPQPYNYGYTF

j_call: TRBJ2-7
d_call: TRBD2
cdr3_length: 17
clone_size: -
v_call: TRBV7-2
cdr3_nt: TGTGCCAGCAGCTTTATATCCCCGCGGGAGAGCTCCTACGAGCAGTACTTC
cdr3_aa: CASSFISPRESSYEQYF

j_call: TRBJ2-1
d_call: -
cdr3_length: 12
clone_size: -
v_call: TRBV6-2/TRBV6-3
cdr3_nt: TGTGCCAGCAGTGGCCACAGTGGTGAGCAGTTCTTC
cdr3_aa: CASSGHSGEQFF

j_call: TRBJ1-6
d_call: TRBD1
cdr3_length: 15
clone_size: -
v_call: TRBV7-9
cdr3_nt: TGTGCCAGCAGCCCCCGGGACAGGGTTAATTCACCCCTCCACTTT
cdr3_aa: CASSPRDRVNSPLHF

j_call: TRBJ2-7
d_call: -
cdr3_length: 13
clone_size: -
v_call: TRBV28
cdr3_nt: TGTGCCAGCAGTTCGGGCAAAGTCGACGAGCAGTACTTC
cdr3_aa: CASSSGKVDEQYF

j_call: TRBJ2-7
d_call: TRBD2
cdr3_length: 15
clone_size: few
v_call: TRBV28
cdr3_nt: TGTGCCAGCAGACCACACAGACTAGCGGGAGACGAGCAGTACTTC
cdr3_aa: CASRPHRLAGDEQYF

j_call: TRBJ2-2
d_call: TRBD2
cdr3_length: 16
clone_size: few
v_call: TRBV20-1
cdr3_nt: TGCAGTGCTAGAGGCACAGCGGGGGGTAACACCGGGGAGCTGTTTTTT
cdr3_aa: CSARGTAGGNTGELFF

j_call: TRBJ1-2
d_call: -
cdr3_length: 15
clone_size: many
v_call: TRBV12-3/TRBV12-4
cdr3_nt: TGTGCCAGCAGTTTAGGGACAGCCCCAAACTATGGCTACACCTTC
cdr3_aa: CASSLGTAPNYGYTF

j_call: TRBJ2-3
d_call: TRBD2
cdr3_length: 20
clone_size: few
v_call: TRBV11-1
cdr3_nt: TGTGCCAGCAGCTTGTCAGTGGTACTAGCGGGAACCGGTCCACAAGATACGCAGTATTTT
cdr3_aa: CASSLSVVLAGTGPQDTQYF

j_call: TRBJ2-5
d_call: TRBD1
cdr3_length: 16
clone_size: -
v_call: TRBV4-3
cdr3_nt: TGCGCCAGCAGCCGGGGACAGGGGGCTATCCAAGAGACCCAGTACTTC
cdr3_aa: CASSRGQGAIQETQYF

j_call: TRBJ2-7
d_call: TRBD2
cdr3_length: 19
clone_size: -
v_call: TRBV6-5
cdr3_nt: TGTGCCAGCAGTTACCAACCCGGGACTAGCGGGATTTCGCTCGGCGAGCAGTACTTC
cdr3_aa: CASSYQPGTSGISLGEQYF

j_call: TRBJ2-1
d_call: -
cdr3_length: 13
clone_size: few
v_call: TRBV29-1
cdr3_nt: TGCAGCGTTGTTGGAGGGGCGGACAATGAGCAGTTCTTC
cdr3_aa: CSVVGGADNEQFF

j_call: TRBJ2-1
d_call: -
cdr3_length: 12
clone_size: -
v_call: TRBV20-1
cdr3_nt: TGCAGTGCACCCCCCCAGCGCCGGGAGCAGTTCTTC
cdr3_aa: CSAPPQRREQFF

j_call: TRBJ2-3
d_call: -
cdr3_length: 15
clone_size: few
v_call: TRBV10-2
cdr3_nt: TGCGCCAGCAAGGACAGAGCAAGGGGCCCAGATACGCAGTATTTT
cdr3_aa: CASKDRARGPDTQYF

j_call: TRBJ2-5
d_call: -
cdr3_length: 16
clone_size: many
v_call: TRBV7-8
cdr3_nt: TGTGCCAGCAGCACCCGAGCGGAGATGATGGTGGAGACCCAGTACTTC
cdr3_aa: CASSTRAEMMVETQYF

j_call: TRBJ2-2
d_call: -
cdr3_length: 16
clone_size: few
v_call: TRBV24-1
cdr3_nt: TGTGCCACCAGTGATTTGTACAGAACAAACACCGGGGAGCTGTTTTTT
cdr3_aa: CATSDLYRTNTGELFF

j_call: TRBJ2-3
d_call: -
cdr3_length: 13
clone_size: few
v_call: TRBV4-2
cdr3_nt: TGTGCCAGCAGCCAAGGTAGAACAGATACGCAGTATTTT
cdr3_aa: CASSQGRTDTQYF

j_call: TRBJ2-3
d_call: -
cdr3_length: 11
clone_size: many
v_call: TRBV20-1
cdr3_nt: TGCAGTGCTCTCAAGGGGGATACGCAGTATTTT
cdr3_aa: CSALKGDTQYF

j_call: TRBJ2-5
d_call: -
cdr3_length: 14
clone_size: few
v_call: TRBV7-2
cdr3_nt: TGTGCCAGTAAAAGAGGACTTTCGTGGGAGACCCAGTACTTC
cdr3_aa: CASKRGLSWETQYF

j_call: TRBJ2-5
d_call: TRBD2
cdr3_length: 17
clone_size: few
v_call: TRBV11-2
cdr3_nt: TGTGCCAGCAGCTTAGATAGGCAGCGGGGCCCACAAGAGACCCAGTACTTC
cdr3_aa: CASSLDRQRGPQETQYF

j_call: TRBJ1-5
d_call: -
cdr3_length: 16
clone_size: -
v_call: TRBV4-3
cdr3_nt: TGCGCCAGCAGCCAAGAAATTGGGGGGAGAAGTCAGCCCCAGCATTTT
cdr3_aa: CASSQEIGGRSQPQHF

j_call: TRBJ2-3
d_call: -
cdr3_length: 14
clone_size: -
v_call: TRBV6-4
cdr3_nt: TGTGCCAGCAGTGACTACGGATACGCAGATACGCAGTATTTT
cdr3_aa: CASSDYGYADTQYF

j_call: TRBJ1-1
d_call: -
cdr3_length: 13
clone_size: -
v_call: TRBV3-1
cdr3_nt: TGTGCCAGCAGCCACCAACACAGGAGTGAAGCTTTCTTT
cdr3_aa: CASSHQHRSEAFF

j_call: TRBJ2-1
d_call: TRBD1
cdr3_length: 15
clone_size: many
v_call: TRBV5-1
cdr3_nt: TGCGCCAGCAGCTTGGACGGGACAGAGTACAATGAGCAGTTCTTC
cdr3_aa: CASSLDGTEYNEQFF

j_call: TRBJ2-1
d_call: -
cdr3_length: 15
clone_size: few
v_call: TRBV20-1
cdr3_nt: TGCAGTGCTGTTCGGGTTAGCGGCTCCTACAATGAGCAGTTCTTC
cdr3_aa: CSAVRVSGSYNEQFF

j_call: TRBJ2-5
d_call: -
cdr3_length: 12
clone_size: many
v_call: TRBV12-3/TRBV12-4
cdr3_nt: TGTGCCAGCAGTTTATGGGGGGAGACCCAGTACTTC
cdr3_aa: CASSLWGETQYF

j_call: TRBJ2-7
d_call: -
cdr3_length: 14
clone_size: -
v_call: TRBV5-1
cdr3_nt: TGCGCCAGCAGCTTGAGGGCAGGAGGCCACGAGCAGTACTTC
cdr3_aa: CASSLRAGGHEQYF

j_call: TRBJ2-1
d_call: TRBD2
cdr3_length: 16
clone_size: few
v_call: TRBV7-2
cdr3_nt: TGTGCCAGCAGGCACCGGCTCGCGGGGGGCAACAATGAGCAGTTCTTC
cdr3_aa: CASRHRLAGGNNEQFF

j_call: TRBJ1-2
d_call: -
cdr3_length: 17
clone_size: many
v_call: TRBV4-1
cdr3_nt: TGCGCCAGCAGCCAAATTTCCCTGCGGGGGGTCGGCTATGGCTACACCTTC
cdr3_aa: CASSQISLRGVGYGYTF

j_call: TRBJ2-1
d_call: TRBD2
cdr3_length: 12
clone_size: -
v_call: TRBV9
cdr3_nt: TGTGCCAGCAGCGCCGCCGGGACTAGCCCGTTCTTC
cdr3_aa: CASSAAGTSPFF

j_call: TRBJ1-4
d_call: -
cdr3_length: 17
clone_size: few
v_call: TRBV5-1
cdr3_nt: TGCGCCAGCAGCGTACAGGGAGGGGGTGCGACTAATGAAAAACTGTTTTTT
cdr3_aa: CASSVQGGGATNEKLFF

j_call: TRBJ2-7
d_call: -
cdr3_length: 12
clone_size: few
v_call: TRBV7-2
cdr3_nt: TGTGCCAGCAGCCTTTTCCAGCTCGAGCAGTACTTC
cdr3_aa: CASSLFQLEQYF

j_call: TRBJ2-1
d_call: TRBD2
cdr3_length: 13
clone_size: few
v_call: TRBV27
cdr3_nt: TGTGCCAGCAGAACGGGAGGTACGAATGAGCAGTTCTTC
cdr3_aa: CASRTGGTNEQFF

j_call: TRBJ2-1
d_call: TRBD2
cdr3_length: 20
clone_size: few
v_call: TRBV27
cdr3_nt: TGTGCCAGCAGTCCCTTCCCGGGACTAGCGGGAAAGGGAGTGCGCAATGCGCAGTTCTTC
cdr3_aa: CASSPFPGLAGKGVRNAQFF

j_call: TRBJ2-7
d_call: -
cdr3_length: 15
clone_size: few
v_call: TRBV5-1
cdr3_nt: TGCGCCAGCAGCTTGGGAGGACAGTGGTCCTACGAGCAGTACTTC
cdr3_aa: CASSLGGQWSYEQYF

j_call: TRBJ2-7
d_call: -
cdr3_length: 14
clone_size: many
v_call: TRBV7-2
cdr3_nt: TGTGCCAGCAGCTTTTCTGGACCTTACTACGAGCAGTACTTC
cdr3_aa: CASSFSGPYYEQYF